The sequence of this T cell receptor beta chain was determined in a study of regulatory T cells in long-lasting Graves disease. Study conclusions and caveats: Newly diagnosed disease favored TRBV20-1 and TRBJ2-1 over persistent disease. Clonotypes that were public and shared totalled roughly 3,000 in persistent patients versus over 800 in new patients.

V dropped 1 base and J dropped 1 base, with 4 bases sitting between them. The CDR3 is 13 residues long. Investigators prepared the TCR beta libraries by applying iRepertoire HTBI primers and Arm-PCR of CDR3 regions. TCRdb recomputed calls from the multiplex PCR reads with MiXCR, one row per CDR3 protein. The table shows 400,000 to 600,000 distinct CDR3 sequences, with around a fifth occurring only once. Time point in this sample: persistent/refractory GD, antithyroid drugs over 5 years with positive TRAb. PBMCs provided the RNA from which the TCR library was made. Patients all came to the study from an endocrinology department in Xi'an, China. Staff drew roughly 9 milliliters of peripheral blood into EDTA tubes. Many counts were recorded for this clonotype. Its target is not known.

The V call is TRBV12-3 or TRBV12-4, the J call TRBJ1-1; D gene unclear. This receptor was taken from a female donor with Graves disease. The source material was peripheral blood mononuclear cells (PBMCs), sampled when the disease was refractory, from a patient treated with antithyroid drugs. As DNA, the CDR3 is TGTGCCAGCAGTTTAGACAAGAACACTGAAGCTTTCTTT. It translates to CASSLDKNTEAFF.